This passage covers 25 T cell receptor beta chains from one sample sequenced in a study of blood T cell repertoires in COVID-19. Sequencing used immunoSEQ multiplex PCR; TCRdb keeps in-frame clones, though not all of them. This sample carries 410,000 or so clones, approximately 89% of them seen once, and the ten largest clones take 1.5% to 1.8%. The sample consisted of peripheral blood. The receptors originated from a woman in her forties with COVID-19, enrolled during active disease.

This chain joins TRBV7-9 and TRBJ2-2, with D tentatively TRBD1 (6 bases). V dropped 5 bases and J dropped 5 bases, with 18 bases sitting between them. The CDR3 has 16 amino acids. Looked up from germline, CDR1 is SEHNR and CDR2 is FQNEAQ (reference sequence). CDR3 protein: CASSNPDSFGTGELFF. CDR3 DNA sequence: TGTGCCAGCAGCAACCCGGACAGCTTCGGGACCGGGGAGCTGTTTTTT.

The J gene is TRBJ2-1, the V gene TRBV19; 10 bases line up with TRBD2. The junction had 6 bases not matched to a gene; V was cut back by 8 bases and J by 2 bases. CDR1 and CDR2 (germline): LNHDA, SQIVND (reference sequence). The CDR3 has 15 residues. The DNA of the CDR3 is TGTGCCAGTCACGATAGCGGGAGGACCTACAATGAGCAGTTCTTC. Translated: CASHDSGRTYNEQFF.

The chain links TRBV27 to TRBJ1-6; D not resolved. This CDR3 is built from 18 residues. V lost 3 bases and J lost 0, with 15 bases in between. Germline CDR1 MNHEY, CDR2 SMNVEV (reference sequence). CDR3 sequence reads: CASSLEGVGSSYNSPLHF. The CDR3 DNA reads as TGTGCCAGCAGTTTGGAAGGAGTTGGATCCTCCTATAATTCACCCCTCCACTTT.

The CDR3 is CASSSELAKLDTQYF. CDR3 nucleotides: TGTGCCAGCAGCTCCGAACTAGCGAAGTTGGATACGCAGTATTTT. V and J are TRBV5-4 and TRBJ2-3; 7 bases are a match to TRBD2. CDR3 length: 15 residues. Per the germline V gene, CDR1 is SGHNT and CDR2 is YYREEE (reference sequence). The J segment lost 6 bases and the V segment lost 3 bases, leaving 10 bases of the junction unmatched.

The chain employs TRBV4-3 and TRBJ2-2; 9 bases are a match to TRBD1. Germline-derived CDR1 and CDR2 are LGHNA and YSLEER. Trimming at V came to 4 bases and at J to 5 bases, leaving 5 bases not matched to a gene. This CDR3 has 15 amino acids. CDR3 residues: CASSPGQGLTGELFF. CDR3 coding DNA: TGCGCCAGCAGCCCGGGACAGGGACTAACCGGGGAGCTGTTTTTT.

This clone was counted once. The CDR3 protein is CASIAGVNTEAFF. The CDR3 coding sequence is TGTGCCAGCATAGCCGGTGTGAACACTGAAGCTTTCTTT. The genes are TRBV2 and TRBJ1-1, with D uncertain. This CDR3 comprises 13 residues. Germline values: CDR1 SNHLY, CDR2 FYNNEI. Trimming shortened V by 7 bases and J by 0 bases, and 9 bases separated the two germline ends.

The gene calls are TRBV2 and TRBJ1-1; TRBD1 matches at 8 bases. This CDR3 is 15 amino acids long. J was trimmed by 4 bases and V by 4 bases; bases with no gene match: 8. CDR1 and CDR2 from the germline V gene are SNHLY and FYNNEI. The DNA of the CDR3 is TGTGCCAGCAGTGCCTCCCAGGGGGCTAGCACTGAAGCTTTCTTT. Protein product: CASSASQGASTEAFF.

This clone was observed a single time. This chain joins TRBV6-2 or TRBV6-3 and TRBJ1-5, with 9 nucleotides matching TRBD1. V trimming: 2 bases; J trimming: 4 bases; junction bases outside the gene matches: 6. The length of the CDR3 is 16 residues. Germline values: CDR1 MNHEY, CDR2 SVGEGT. This CDR3 is CASSYLRDRENQPQHF. CDR3 sequence (DNA): TGTGCCAGCAGTTACCTACGGGACAGGGAGAATCAGCCCCAGCATTTT.

This clone was counted a single time. The gene calls are TRBV14 and TRBJ2-5, with D possibly being TRBD1 (5 bases). V was trimmed by 4 bases and J by 1 base, leaving 10 bases between them. This CDR3 spans 14 amino acids. Germline lookup yields CDR1 SGHDN and CDR2 FVKESK. The CDR3 region has the DNA TGTGCCAGCAGCCTCCGACAGCGCCAAGAGACCCAGTACTTC. Translating gives CASSLRQRQETQYF.

The rearrangement joins TRBV5-4 to TRBJ1-2; the D gene is possibly TRBD1 (5 bases). V lost 6 bases and J lost 8, with 17 bases in between. The germline gives CDR1 SGHNT, CDR2 YYREEE (reference sequence). The CDR3 is 13 amino acids. The chain's CDR3 is CASTPGGVNGYTF. Here the CDR3 DNA reads TGTGCCAGCACCCCCGGGGGGGTTAACGGCTACACCTTC.

This chain connects TRBV11-3 to TRBJ1-5; D remains unclear. Germline CDR1 SGHNT, CDR2 YENEEA. V was clipped by 1 base and J by 0 bases, with 7 bases between them. This CDR3 contains 15 residues. CDR3 residues: CASSLGPYSNQPQHF. The CDR3 bases are TGTGCCAGCAGCTTAGGCCCCTATAGCAATCAGCCCCAGCATTTT.

This clone was seen a single time. Here the CDR3 reads CASSTGQGDNEQFF. The CDR3 DNA is TGTGCCAGCAGTACGGGACAGGGGGACAATGAGCAGTTCTTC. This chain connects TRBV28 to TRBJ2-1, with 11 bases fitting TRBD1. The V segment lost 5 bases and the J segment 5 bases; nucleotides outside the gene matches: 2. Germline V gene sequence: CDR1 MDHEN, CDR2 SYDVKM. The CDR3 length is 14 residues.

This clone was seen once. The genes are TRBV7-9 and TRBJ2-5; a weak D match, TRBD2 (6 bases). The length of the CDR3 is 13 residues. The germline V and J ends were trimmed by 4 bases and 7 bases, with 13 bases remaining between them. Looked up from germline, CDR1 is SEHNR and CDR2 is FQNEAQ (reference sequence). The CDR3: CASSWGEVGTQYF. The CDR3 coding sequence is TGTGCCAGCAGCTGGGGGGAGGTCGGGACCCAGTACTTC. Full variable domain (missing parts from reference TRBV7-9 and TRBJ2-5): DTGVSQNPRHKITKRGQNVTFRCDPISEHNRLYWYRQTLGQGPEFLTYFQNEAQLEKSRLLSDRFSAERPKGSFSTLEIQRTEQGDSAMYLCASSWGEVGTQYFGPGTRLLVL.

CDR3 nucleotides: TGTGCCTGGAGTACTAAACCCGGGAGGGGAGCTTTCTTT. Its translation: CAWSTKPGRGAFF. The V gene is TRBV30, the J gene TRBJ1-1; perhaps TRBD1 as D (5 bases). Germline V CDR1 and CDR2: GTSNPN, SVGIG (reference sequence). The CDR3 has 13 residues. V was pared by 2 bases and J by 10 bases, with 17 bases between.

The chain uses TRBV28 and TRBJ1-5; the match to TRBD1 covers 7 bases. The CDR3 extends over 16 amino acids. The V and J ends lost 0 bases and 4 bases, in that order; junction bases with no gene match: 6. The V gene's germline CDR1 is MDHEN and CDR2 SYDVKM. The CDR3 loop is CASSLWEGATNQPQHF. Here the CDR3 DNA reads TGTGCCAGCAGTTTATGGGAGGGGGCGACGAATCAGCCCCAGCATTTT. The variable domain in full, with the rest retrieved from reference TRBV28 and TRBJ1-5, is DVKVTQSSRYLVKRTGEKVFLECVQDMDHENMFWYRQDPGLGLRLIYFSYDVKMKEKGDIPEGYSVSREKKERFSLILESASTNQTSMYLCASSLWEGATNQPQHFGDGTRLSIL.

The rearrangement joins TRBV5-1 to TRBJ2-1, with TRBD2 matching over 11 bases. The CDR3 is 19 residues long. With 1 base clipped from V and 3 bases from J, the junction kept 12 bases outside the gene matches. CDR1 and CDR2 (germline): SGHRS, YFSETQ. The CDR3 reads CASSLNPTSGIRRYNEQFF. The CDR3 bases are TGCGCCAGCAGCTTGAATCCGACTAGCGGGATTCGCCGCTACAATGAGCAGTTCTTC. Combining the CDR3 with reference TRBV5-1 and TRBJ2-1 gives the whole variable domain KAGVTQTPRYLIKTRGQQVTLSCSPISGHRSVSWYQQTPGQGLQFLFEYFSETQRNKGNFPGRFSGRQFSNSRSEMNVSTLELGDSALYLCASSLNPTSGIRRYNEQFFGPGTRLTVL.

The rearrangement uses TRBV4-2 and TRBJ1-2; possibly TRBD1 for D (6 bases). This CDR3 has 12 residues. Deletions cut 7 bases from V and 8 bases from J, with 14 bases between. Looked up from germline, CDR1 is LGHNA and CDR2 is YNFKEQ. The CDR3 nucleotides read TGTGCCAGCACGCTGACAGGCCGGGGCTACACCTTC. Its protein product is CASTLTGRGYTF.

The V gene is TRBV12-3 or TRBV12-4, the J gene TRBJ1-1, with D unresolved. The CDR3 runs to 12 residues. V shed 6 bases and J shed 1 base, with 6 bases lying between them. CDR3 sequence (DNA): TGTGCCAGCAGGCTAGGGAACACTGAAGCTTTCTTT. It specifies CASRLGNTEAFF.

This clone came up a few times. V gene TRBV28 combines with J gene TRBJ1-2; 7 bases agree with TRBD1. The germline V gene has CDR1 MDHEN and CDR2 SYDVKM. This CDR3 region has 16 residues. The V segment lost 6 bases and the J segment 2 bases; nucleotides outside the gene matches: 12. The CDR3 region is CASSSRYRGTNYGYTF. The CDR3 DNA sequence: TGTGCCAGCAGCTCCAGATACAGGGGTACCAACTATGGCTACACCTTC.

The chain uses TRBV28 and TRBJ1-2, with D perhaps TRBD1 (5 bases). Trimming cost V 2 bases and J 3 bases, with 7 bases left between them. The CDR3 is 13 residues long. CDR1 is MDHEN, CDR2 SYDVKM, per germline. The DNA for the CDR3 is TGTGCCAGCAGTTTAGCGGGGGACTATGGCTACACCTTC. Amino acids: CASSLAGDYGYTF.

The gene calls are TRBV19 and TRBJ1-5; 10 bases are shared with TRBD1. V gave up 8 bases and J gave up 6 bases; unmatched junction bases: 4. The germline V gene encodes CDR1 LNHDA and CDR2 SQIVND (reference sequence). The CDR3 sequence is 13 residues long. CDR3 sequence reads: CASSRDRGQPQHF. Here the CDR3 DNA reads TGTGCCAGTTCCCGGGACAGGGGTCAGCCCCAGCATTTT.

V and J are TRBV5-6 and TRBJ1-5, with D unresolved. The germline V gene has CDR1 SGHDT and CDR2 YYEEEE. This CDR3 has 14 amino acids. The V and J ends lost 2 bases and 2 bases respectively, with 8 bases between them. CDR3 sequence (DNA): TGTGCCAGCAGCTTACGGGTCGGCAATCAGCCCCAGCATTTT. Its protein is CASSLRVGNQPQHF.

The DNA for the CDR3 is TGTGCCAGCAGCCCCCCGGGACAGGGGAGTACCGGGGAGCTGTTTTTT. Translating gives CASSPPGQGSTGELFF. The gene calls are TRBV7-3 and TRBJ2-2; 10 positions agree with TRBD1. Germline V gives CDR1 SGHTA, CDR2 FQGTGA. This CDR3 spans 16 amino acids. The junction had 8 bases not matched to a gene; V was cut back by 5 bases and J by 5 bases.

V is TRBV5-4 and J is TRBJ1-2, with D perhaps TRBD1 (6 bases). Trimming stripped 3 bases from V and 8 bases from J, with 11 bases between. Germline V CDR1 and CDR2: SGHNT, YYREEE (reference sequence). The CDR3 is 12 residues long. The CDR3 DNA reads as TGTGCCAGCAGCTCACAGGGTTCGGGCTACACCTTC. This gives the protein CASSSQGSGYTF.

The V gene is TRBV28, the J gene TRBJ1-4; tentative D call: TRBD1 (5 bases). This CDR3 has 13 residues. The V and J ends lost 5 bases and 6 bases respectively, with 10 bases between them. The V gene's germline CDR1 is MDHEN and CDR2 SYDVKM. In DNA form, the CDR3 reads TGTGCCAGCAGTGTGGGGGGAGATGAAAAACTGTTTTTT. This gives the protein CASSVGGDEKLFF.